One and the same sample provided the 4 T cell receptor beta chains below, sequenced in a study of T cell responses to AZD1222 COVID-19 vaccine (dated by TCRdb to the early 2020s). The library was generated by the immunoSEQ multiplex PCR assay. TCRdb took this table from immuneACCESS and kept in-frame rearrangements with V and J called. Such tables lack part of the clones; where checked against another copy, unresolved V genes explain under half of the gap, and the rest is unexplained. For this sample there are roughly 150,000 clones; around 90% appear just once. The ten largest clones add up to approximately 6.3% of the sample. The sample's time point label, in plain terms: about 28 days (+/-7) after the second vaccine dose. The sequences come from peripheral blood, collected 28 days after the second AZD1222 dose. The receptors derive from an adult who received the AZD1222 COVID-19 vaccine.

The V and J genes are TRBV10-1 and TRBJ2-2; D is unresolved. This CDR3 contains 13 residues. V lost 2 bases, J lost 7 bases, and 8 bases lay in between. Per germline, CDR1 WNHNN and CDR2 SYGVQD (reference sequence). The CDR3: CASSEGDGGELFF. The CDR3 DNA sequence: TGCGCCAGCAGTGAGGGCGATGGCGGGGAGCTGTTTTTT.

This clone was observed once. The V and J genes are TRBV18 and TRBJ1-2, with 7 bases aligning to TRBD1. The CDR3 has 15 residues. Trimming removed 1 base from V and 3 bases from J; junction bases left unmatched: 5. Per germline, CDR1 KGHSH and CDR2 LQKENI. The CDR3 sequence: CASSPRSGGDYGYTF. The CDR3 DNA is TGTGCCAGCTCACCACGGTCAGGGGGGGACTATGGCTACACCTTC.

The chain has TRBV18 and TRBJ1-6; 7 bases map to TRBD1. Germline CDR1 reads KGHSH; CDR2 reads LQKENI. This CDR3 is built from 16 residues. The V segment lost 0 bases and the J segment 9 bases; nucleotides outside the gene matches: 8. The CDR3 DNA is TGTGCCAGCTCACCACCGGTACAGGGGCAGACTTCACCCCTCCACTTT. Protein product: CASSPPVQGQTSPLHF.

V and J are TRBV11-2 and TRBJ2-1, with TRBD1 as a possible D gene (5 bases). The V gene's germline CDR1 is SGHAT and CDR2 FQNNGV. CDR3 length: 12 residues. With 1 base removed from V and 10 bases from J, the gap between germline ends came to 8 bases. The CDR3 spells CASSLGGAEQFF. As DNA, the CDR3 is TGTGCCAGCAGCTTAGGTGGGGCCGAGCAGTTCTTC. Full variable domain (missing parts from reference TRBV11-2 and TRBJ2-1): EAGVAQSPRYKIIEKRQSVAFWCNPISGHATLYWYQQILGQGPKLLIQFQNNGVVDDSQLPKDRFSAERLKGVDSTLKIQPAKLEDSAVYLCASSLGGAEQFFGPGTRLTVL.